These 29 T cell receptor beta chains were sequenced from one sample in a study of blood T cell repertoires in COVID-19. Profiling relied on immunoSEQ multiplex PCR, and the TCRdb table lists in-frame clones only, not all of them. The table includes 250,000 to 300,000 clones, around 81% detected once. The material sequenced was peripheral blood. These receptors all come from a woman aged 60-75 years with active or convalescent COVID-19.

CDR3 sequence reads: CASSFWGGTTEAFF. The CDR3 DNA is TGTGCCAGCAGCTTTTGGGGGGGGACCACTGAAGCTTTCTTT. The V call is TRBV5-4, the J call TRBJ1-1; D perhaps matches TRBD1 (5 bases). The V end lost 2 bases, the J end lost 4 bases, and 12 bases lay between the germline ends. This CDR3 is built from 14 residues. CDR1 and CDR2 (germline): SGHNT, YYREEE (reference sequence).

This clone has more than one count but fewer than ten. The rearrangement links TRBV11-3 to TRBJ2-2, with 12 bases that match TRBD2. Germline-derived CDR1 and CDR2 are SGHNT and YENEEA. Trimming at V came to 6 bases and at J to 6 bases, leaving 5 bases not matched to a gene. This CDR3 contains 15 residues. The CDR3 here is CASRLTSGGPGELFF. The CDR3 region has the DNA TGTGCCAGCAGACTTACTAGCGGGGGGCCCGGGGAGCTGTTTTTT.

The chain couples TRBV19 to TRBJ2-7; TRBD2 aligns across 8 bases. This CDR3 has 15 residues. The J segment lost 5 bases and the V segment lost 1 base, leaving 7 bases of the junction unmatched. Germline CDR1 and CDR2: LNHDA and SQIVND (reference sequence). CDR3 in amino acids: CASSIGASGYHEQYF. CDR3 DNA sequence: TGTGCCAGTAGTATAGGGGCTAGCGGGTACCACGAGCAGTACTTC.

A single count supports this clone. The chain couples TRBV10-3 to TRBJ1-2; no definite D call. The CDR3 is 11 amino acids. The V and J ends lost 2 bases and 8 bases respectively, with 6 bases between them. CDR1 is ENHRY, CDR2 SYGVKD, per germline. CDR3 residues: CAISEVAGYTF. CDR3 in DNA: TGTGCCATCAGTGAGGTAGCCGGCTACACCTTC.

This chain uses TRBV18 with TRBJ2-7, with 8 nucleotides matching TRBD2. The CDR3 consists of 14 residues. CDR1 and CDR2 from the germline V gene are KGHSH and LQKENI. The V gene end was trimmed by 6 bases and the J gene end by 2 bases; junction bases not matched to a gene: 6. The CDR3 nucleotides are TGTGCCAGCTCTGCGCGGGGGGTAACCTACGAGCAGTACTTC. As protein: CASSARGVTYEQYF.

This sequence joins TRBV18 and TRBJ1-3, with 9 bases aligning to TRBD1. V shed 2 bases, J shed 2 bases, and the junction held 4 bases outside the gene matches. Germline V gives CDR1 KGHSH, CDR2 LQKENI. This CDR3 has 16 amino acids. Here the CDR3 DNA reads TGTGCCAGCTCACCAGGGACAGGGTTAACTGGAAACACCATATATTTT. Translating it yields CASSPGTGLTGNTIYF.

The chain recombines TRBV5-6 with TRBJ2-5, with 11 bases lining up with TRBD2. Germline CDR1 is SGHDT and CDR2 is YYEEEE. Germline trimming cut 1 base from V and 4 bases from J; bases unmatched to any gene: 9. The CDR3 length is 17 residues. The CDR3 region is CASSLRVSGGATETQYF. The CDR3 DNA sequence: TGTGCCAGCAGCTTGCGGGTTAGCGGGGGGGCCACAGAGACCCAGTACTTC. The full variable domain, rest sourced from reference TRBV5-6 and TRBJ2-5, is DAGVTQSPTHLIKTRGQQVTLRCSPKSGHDTVSWYQQALGQGPQFIFQYYEEEERQRGNFPDRFSGHQFPNYSSELNVNALLLGDSALYLCASSLRVSGGATETQYFGPGTRLLVL.

The gene calls are TRBV27 and TRBJ1-4; possibly TRBD1 for D (5 bases). Germline CDR1 MNHEY, CDR2 SMNVEV (reference sequence). Trimming took 2 bases from V and 8 from J, leaving 15 bases between them. The CDR3 loop spans 15 amino acids. The CDR3 sequence is CASSLEGRREEKLFF. DNA of the CDR3: TGTGCCAGCAGTTTAGAAGGTCGCAGGGAAGAAAAACTGTTTTTT.

V is TRBV5-1 and J is TRBJ1-1; no clear D gene. Germline V gives CDR1 SGHRS, CDR2 YFSETQ. The length of the CDR3 is 12 residues. V was pared by 7 bases and J by 1 base, with 8 bases between. CDR3 DNA: TGCGCCAGCGCGGCGGAGAACACTGAAGCTTTCTTT. Amino acids: CASAAENTEAFF.

The chain links TRBV5-1 to TRBJ1-4; the D gene is possibly TRBD1 (6 bases). CDR1 and CDR2 (germline): SGHRS, YFSETQ. This CDR3 is 14 amino acids long. Deletions cut 2 bases from V and 8 bases from J, with 13 bases between. This CDR3 reads CASSLQGGGEKLFF. The CDR3 region has the DNA TGCGCCAGCAGCTTACAGGGAGGGGGAGAAAAACTGTTTTTT.

This sequence joins TRBV30 and TRBJ1-2; TRBD1 matches 7 bases. CDR1 GTSNPN and CDR2 SVGIG come from the germline V gene (reference sequence). The V segment lost 5 bases and the J segment 13 bases; nucleotides outside the gene matches: 16. The CDR3 runs 13 residues. The CDR3 DNA reads TGTGCCTGGGGGGTGGACAGGTGGGATTCTATCACCTTC. This codes for CAWGVDRWDSITF.

The J gene is TRBJ1-3, the V gene TRBV5-8, with a possible D match to TRBD1 (5 bases). The CDR3 has 16 residues. Germline lookup yields CDR1 SGHTS and CDR2 YDEGEE. Trimming shortened V by 4 bases and J by 2 bases, and 16 bases separated the two germline ends. DNA for the CDR3: TGTGCCAGCAGCCGAGGACACTTGAGCCCTGGAAACACCATATATTTT. Translation gives CASSRGHLSPGNTIYF.

The chain has TRBV15 and TRBJ1-5, with D hard to call. V gave up 0 bases and J gave up 0 bases, with 9 bases separating them. This CDR3 spans 16 amino acids. Germline CDR1 LNHNV, CDR2 YYDKDF (reference sequence). The CDR3 reads CATSRDGVSSNQPQHF. In DNA form, the CDR3 reads TGTGCCACCAGCAGAGATGGAGTCAGTAGCAATCAGCCCCAGCATTTT.

The CDR3 region has the DNA TGTGCCAGCAGCTTGGGACAGGGCGACCGTGAGACCCAGTACTTC. Amino acids: CASSLGQGDRETQYF. The chain combines TRBV5-4 with TRBJ2-5; 7 bases match TRBD1. V lost 0 bases and J lost 5; bases outside the gene matches: 7. This CDR3 has 15 residues. Germline-derived CDR1 and CDR2 are SGHNT and YYREEE (reference sequence).

Here the CDR3 DNA reads TGTGCCAGCTCACCGGAGGGCAGGGGGCGTACTGGAAACACCATATATTTT. It is translated as CASSPEGRGRTGNTIYF. The chain is built from TRBV18 and TRBJ1-3, with 8 bases identical to TRBD1. CDR1 KGHSH and CDR2 LQKENI come from the germline V gene. The CDR3 runs to 17 residues. J gave up 2 bases and V 3 bases, and 9 bases lay outside the gene matches.

The genes are TRBV9 and TRBJ2-2, with a tentative D call TRBD1 (6 bases). CDR1 is SGDLS, CDR2 YYNGEE, per germline. The CDR3 extends over 15 amino acids. The V gene lost 0 bases and the J gene lost 5 bases, with 11 bases spanning the gap. The CDR3 here is CASSVEQGWTGELFF. CDR3 nucleotide sequence: TGTGCCAGCAGCGTAGAACAGGGATGGACCGGGGAGCTGTTTTTT.

The chain joins TRBV7-6 to TRBJ2-7; weak D call: TRBD2 (5 bases). The CDR3 has 15 residues. The V end was cut by 0 bases, the J end by 2 bases, with 11 bases between. Germline CDR1 is SGHVS and CDR2 is FNYEAQ. In DNA, the CDR3 is TGTGCCAGCAGCTTAGCTTCCGGGATGCCCTACGAGCAGTACTTC. It is translated as CASSLASGMPYEQYF. Full variable domain (remainder filled in from reference TRBV7-6 and TRBJ2-7): GAGVSQSPRYKVTKRGQDVALRCDPISGHVSLYWYRQALGQGPEFLTYFNYEAQQDKSGLPNDRFSAERPEGSISTLTIQRTEQRDSAMYRCASSLASGMPYEQYFGPGTRLTVT.

The count of this clone is one. The chain has TRBV6-5 and TRBJ2-7, with D possibly being TRBD2 (6 bases). Germline V gene data show CDR1 as MNHEY and CDR2 as SVGAGI. The V and J ends lost 5 bases and 0 bases respectively, with 11 bases between them. The CDR3 has 14 amino acids. Here the CDR3 DNA reads TGTGCCAGCAGTAGGGACTTCAGCTCCTACGAGCAGTACTTC. It specifies CASSRDFSSYEQYF.

The chain combines TRBV6-7 with TRBJ1-4; maybe TRBD1 (5 bases). TRBV6-7 is placed among ORFs of uncertain function. The length of the CDR3 is 15 residues. V was clipped by 0 bases and J by 8 bases, with 13 bases between them. The CDR3 region has the DNA TGTGCCAGCAGTTACTCTAGCAGGGTAAGCGAAAAACTGTTTTTT. Translating gives CASSYSSRVSEKLFF.

The chain combines TRBV27 with TRBJ1-5; tentative D call: TRBD1 (5 bases). Per germline, CDR1 MNHEY and CDR2 SMNVEV (reference sequence). Trimming pared 1 base from V and 3 bases from J, leaving 10 bases between. The CDR3 contains 15 residues. The CDR3 region is CASSLYTGHNQPQHF. CDR3 bases: TGTGCCAGCAGTTTATATACAGGTCACAATCAGCCCCAGCATTTT.

The chain joins TRBV7-6 to TRBJ2-1; 7 positions match TRBD2. Trimming removed 1 base from V and 6 bases from J; junction bases left unmatched: 6. The CDR3 consists of 15 residues. Germline V CDR1 and CDR2: SGHVS, FNYEAQ. Here the CDR3 DNA reads TGTGCCAGCAGCTTAGTGGGGGGGGACTTCAATGAGCAGTTCTTC. Amino acid sequence: CASSLVGGDFNEQFF.

CDR3 loop: CASSHVPGQGTYEQYF. The CDR3 DNA sequence: TGCGCCAGCAGCCACGTACCGGGACAGGGAACCTACGAGCAGTACTTC. The chain carries TRBV4-1 and TRBJ2-7, with TRBD1 identical over 9 bases. The J segment lost 2 bases and the V segment lost 3 bases, leaving 8 bases of the junction unmatched. Germline V gene sequence: CDR1 MGHRA, CDR2 YSYEKL. The CDR3 extends over 16 amino acids.

The chain combines TRBV5-8 with TRBJ2-4; a possible D gene is TRBD1 (5 bases). Per germline, CDR1 SGHTS and CDR2 YDEGEE. Deletions cut 4 bases from V and 0 bases from J, with 17 bases between. The CDR3 has 17 residues. The DNA for the CDR3 is TGTGCCAGCAGCCCCGCGCCAGGGATTCTAGCCAAAAACATTCAGTACTTC. Translation: CASSPAPGILAKNIQYF.

The chain uses TRBV10-3 and TRBJ2-4; TRBD2 agrees at 12 bases. The V segment lost 3 bases and the J segment 1 base; nucleotides outside the gene matches: 10. The CDR3 covers 19 residues. Germline assignment: CDR1 ENHRY and CDR2 SYGVKD. CDR3 DNA sequence: TGTGCCATCAGTGACTCTAGCGGGGGGGCCGACGAGGCCAAAAACATTCAGTACTTC. It specifies CAISDSSGGADEAKNIQYF.

This chain joins TRBV5-5 and TRBJ2-7, with 15 bases lining up with TRBD2. The V and J ends lost 0 bases and 0 bases, in that order; junction bases with no gene match: 4. In germline, CDR1 is SGHKS, CDR2 YYEKEE (reference sequence). The CDR3 has 18 residues. Here the CDR3 reads CASSLAGTSGGSSYEQYF. CDR3 DNA sequence: TGTGCCAGCAGCTTGGCGGGGACTAGCGGGGGGTCCTCCTACGAGCAGTACTTC.

This clone was picked up a small number of times. V gene TRBV14 combines with J gene TRBJ1-1, with a weak D call TRBD1 (6 bases). V gave up 3 bases and J gave up 1 base, with 21 bases separating them. Germline CDR1 and CDR2: SGHDN and FVKESK. The CDR3 sequence is 18 residues long. In nucleotides, the CDR3 is TGTGCCAGCAGCCACTTACCCCGACAGGTTTCTCGGAACACTGAAGCTTTCTTT. It translates to CASSHLPRQVSRNTEAFF.

This clone occurred once. The chain is built from TRBV5-1 and TRBJ1-4, with D perhaps matching TRBD1 (6 bases). V was pared by 0 bases and J by 10 bases, with 16 bases between. Germline V gene data show CDR1 as SGHRS and CDR2 as YFSETQ. The CDR3 spans 15 residues. DNA of the CDR3: TGCGCCAGCAGCTTGGAGACAGGAGTAAGGGTAAAACTGTTTTTT. It translates to CASSLETGVRVKLFF.

This chain joins TRBV6-5 and TRBJ2-2, with 10 bases matching TRBD1. V trimming: 0 bases; J trimming: 3 bases; junction bases outside the gene matches: 1. Germline V lookup: CDR1 MNHEY, CDR2 SVGAGI. The CDR3 sequence is 16 residues long. CDR3 sequence: CASSYSGQGYTGELFF. The CDR3 bases are TGTGCCAGCAGTTACTCGGGACAGGGGTACACCGGGGAGCTGTTTTTT.

The chain joins TRBV7-2 to TRBJ1-2; D perhaps matches TRBD1 (5 bases). V lost 1 base and J lost 5, with 8 bases in between. This CDR3 region has 13 residues. Looked up from germline, CDR1 is SGHTA and CDR2 is FQGNSA. The CDR3 here is CASSLGQMYGYTF. CDR3 nucleotide sequence: TGTGCCAGCAGCTTAGGACAGATGTATGGCTACACCTTC.